A single sample is the source of the 2 T cell receptor beta chains below, sequenced in a study of blood T cell repertoires in COVID-19. Produced via immunoSEQ multiplex PCR; TCRdb's table is partial and in-frame only. This sample has some 120,000 clones; around 76% occur once, and the top ten carry 10% to 14%. Sequencing was done on a sample of peripheral blood. Every receptor here comes from a human donor in a cohort sampled during active COVID-19.

This clone occurred once. The V call is TRBV6-5, the J call TRBJ2-7; maybe TRBD1 (5 bases). There are 13 residues in the CDR3. Germline V gene data show CDR1 as MNHEY and CDR2 as SVGAGI. V lost 7 bases to trimming and J lost 5 bases, with 15 bases between them. This CDR3 reads CASTPQGLNEQYF. CDR3 nucleotides: TGTGCCAGCACCCCCCAGGGTTTGAACGAGCAGTACTTC.

This chain links TRBV6-5 with TRBJ2-4; 9 bases map to TRBD2. Germline CDR1 reads MNHEY; CDR2 reads SVGAGI. J was trimmed by 2 bases and V by 3 bases; bases with no gene match: 5. This CDR3 region has 16 residues. As DNA, the CDR3 is TGTGCCAGCAGTTATAGCGGGGGCTCAACCAAAAACATTCAGTACTTC. It translates to CASSYSGGSTKNIQYF.